The clone carrying this TCR beta chain was seen more than once but under ten times. The antigen is unknown. This CDR3 comprises 17 residues. The V end lost 0 bases, the J end lost 1 base, and 15 bases lay between the germline ends. Germline V gene sequence: CDR1 LGHNA, CDR2 YNFKEQ. TCRdb re-derived calls from the reads in MiXCR, one entry per CDR3 protein. Found here are 900,000 to 950,000 distinct CDR3 sequences, 31% of them singletons; the top ten hold over 12%. The sample is drawn from a study of T cell repertoires in cytomegalovirus infection. Study-level information: Both recently identified HLA-C-restricted and well-studied HLA-B-restricted CMV epitopes were used in the study. Indications of both CMV infection and matching HLA type were provided by public TCR beta signatures.

Study-wide results and caveats: The study found HLA-C-restricted CMV-specific TCR beta clonotypes dominating the ex vivo response. CMV carriers with the relevant HLA were identified by cumulative public TCR beta family frequency.

The chain recombines TRBV4-2 with TRBJ1-1; perhaps TRBD1 as D (5 bases). The sample consisted of cultured CD8+ T cells from PBMCs, taken from culture after CMV antigen stimulation. The sequence was collected from a human donor in good health (CMV status not recorded). Some clones in this sample may be carry-over from other donors' samples. DNA for the CDR3: TGTGCCAGCAGCCAAGATGGGGCAGGCCGAGGGAACACTGAAGCTTTCTTT. It specifies CASSQDGAGRGNTEAFF.